This T cell receptor beta chain stems from a study of control samples from healthy donors and cancer patients. Sequencing was performed with immunoSEQ multiplex PCR; in TCRdb, only in-frame clones are kept and a portion is missing. The repertoire holds approximately 130,000 clones, with roughly 90% as singletons. This CDR3 has 16 amino acids. Losses at the gene ends were 0 bases for V and 6 bases for J; bases not matched to a gene: 8. In germline, CDR1 is MNHEY, CDR2 SMNVEV (reference sequence). The sequence came from a middle-aged man in good health. The specimen was blood. The chain carries TRBV27 and TRBJ2-5; 9 bases line up with TRBD2. CDR3 DNA sequence: TGTGCCAGCAGTTTATCGACGGGACTAGCTGTTAAGACCCAGTACTTC. Its translation is CASSLSTGLAVKTQYF.